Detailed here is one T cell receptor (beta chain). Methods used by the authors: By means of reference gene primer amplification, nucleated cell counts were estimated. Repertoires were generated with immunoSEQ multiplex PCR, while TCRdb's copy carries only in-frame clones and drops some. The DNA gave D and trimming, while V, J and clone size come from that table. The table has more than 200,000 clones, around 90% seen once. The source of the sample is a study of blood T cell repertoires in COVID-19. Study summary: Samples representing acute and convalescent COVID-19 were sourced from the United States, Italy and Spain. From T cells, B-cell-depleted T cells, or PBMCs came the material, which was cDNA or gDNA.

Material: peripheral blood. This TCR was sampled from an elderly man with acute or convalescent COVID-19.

The CDR3 DNA reads TGTGCCAGCAGCCTCGGACTAGCGGGGGCCACCTTATGGGTACAAGAGACCCAGTACTTC. Amino acid sequence: CASSLGLAGATLWVQETQYF. The rearrangement joins TRBV14 to TRBJ2-5; 13 bases agree with TRBD2. Trimming cost V 4 bases and J 2 bases; bases outside gene matches: 16. This CDR3 contains 20 residues. The germline CDR1 and CDR2 sequences are SGHDN and FVKESK.